The rows below give T cell receptor beta chains drawn from one sample of a study of shared clonotypes between healthy human individuals. Profiling relied on immunoSEQ multiplex PCR, and the TCRdb table lists in-frame clones only, not all of them. The sample carries about 2.3 million clones, approximately 93% recorded once. The sequenced sample consisted of naive CD4+ T cells from PBMCs. These receptors were obtained from a man between 18 and 29 years old in good health. Some clones in this sample may be carry-over from other donors' samples. Each CDR3 is given with its conserved first and last residue. The D gene is left open where the match is weak. Rows give clone size only sometimes, using once, few, many, or a class for an expanded clone.

v_call	d_call	clone_size	j_call	cdr3_aa	cdr3_nt
TRBV2	NA	NA	TRBJ2-2	CASSPSGQAVGELFF	TGTGCCAGCAGCCCCTCAGGGCAGGCGGTCGGGGAGCTGTTTTTT
TRBV2	NA	NA	TRBJ2-1	CASRRASSYNEQFF	TGTGCCAGCCGCAGGGCGAGCTCCTACAATGAGCAGTTCTTC
TRBV11-2	NA	NA	TRBJ2-1	CASSRGGYNEQFF	TGTGCCAGCAGCCGGGGCGGATACAATGAGCAGTTCTTC
TRBV5-4	TRBD1	NA	TRBJ2-3	CASSPGTGVTAYTQYF	TGTGCCAGCAGCCCTGGGACAGGGGTCACAGCTTACACGCAGTATTTT
TRBV11-2	TRBD1	NA	TRBJ1-1	CASRLDRGNTEAFF	TGTGCCAGCAGGCTCGACAGGGGAAACACTGAAGCTTTCTTT
TRBV9	NA	NA	TRBJ2-3	CASSVSIGGTDTQYF	TGTGCCAGCAGCGTATCGATAGGGGGCACAGATACGCAGTATTTT
TRBV18	NA	NA	TRBJ2-5	CASSPRSETQYF	TGTGCCAGCTCACCAAGGTCAGAGACCCAGTACTTC
TRBV5-1	NA	NA	TRBJ2-1	CASSLIRESYNEQFF	TGCGCCAGCAGCTTGATACGGGAGAGCTACAATGAGCAGTTCTTC
TRBV7-2	TRBD2	NA	TRBJ2-7	CASSPGLAGVVEQYF	TGTGCCAGCAGCCCGGGACTAGCGGGAGTTGTTGAGCAGTACTTC
TRBV25-1	NA	NA	TRBJ1-1	CASSGVGGIATEAFF	TGTGCCAGCAGTGGGGTCGGGGGGATTGCCACTGAAGCTTTCTTT
TRBV5-1	NA	NA	TRBJ2-3	CASNTLTPSADTQYF	TGCGCCAGCAACACATTAACTCCCTCCGCAGATACGCAGTATTTT
TRBV9	NA	NA	TRBJ2-3	CASSSVGGWGDTQYF	TGTGCCAGCAGCTCTGTCGGGGGATGGGGAGATACGCAGTATTTT
TRBV9	TRBD1	NA	TRBJ1-2	CASSVGPRPGQDYGYTF	TGTGCCAGCAGCGTAGGACCCCGTCCGGGACAGGACTATGGCTACACCTTC
TRBV4-2	NA	few	TRBJ2-1	CASSQADRLVNNEQFF	TGTGCCAGCAGCCAAGCGGACAGACTCGTTAACAATGAGCAGTTCTTC
TRBV11-3	TRBD2	NA	TRBJ2-2	CASSRGLADTGELFF	TGTGCCAGCAGCCGGGGACTAGCTGACACCGGGGAGCTGTTTTTT
TRBV7-8	TRBD2	NA	TRBJ2-1	CASSLRGTSPHNEQFF	TGTGCCAGCAGCCTCCGTGGGACTAGCCCCCACAATGAGCAGTTCTTC
TRBV4-1	TRBD1	NA	TRBJ2-5	CASSQEGQGKRTQYF	TGCGCCAGCAGCCAAGAGGGACAGGGAAAGAGAACCCAGTACTTC
TRBV6-1	NA	NA	TRBJ2-1	CASSELGYGEQFF	TGTGCCAGCAGTGAACTAGGGTATGGAGAGCAGTTCTTC
TRBV7-9	TRBD1	NA	TRBJ2-1	CASSLTTGNEQFF	TGTGCCAGCAGCCTAACGACAGGGAATGAGCAGTTCTTC
TRBV2	TRBD1	few	TRBJ1-5	CASRPQTGGDQPQHF	TGTGCCAGCAGGCCACAGACAGGGGGTGATCAGCCCCAGCATTTT
TRBV6-5	NA	NA	TRBJ2-3	CASRSSSDTQYF	TGTGCCAGCCGGTCTAGTTCAGATACGCAGTATTTT
TRBV5-4	NA	NA	TRBJ2-7	CASSLANQKAYEQYF	TGTGCCAGCAGCTTGGCTAATCAAAAAGCCTACGAGCAGTACTTC
TRBV9	NA	few	TRBJ1-1	CASSVAVSTEAFF	TGTGCCAGCAGCGTAGCGGTATCCACTGAAGCTTTCTTT
TRBV7-8	NA	NA	TRBJ2-7	CASSRDPGLEQYF	TGTGCCAGCAGCCGGGACCCCGGGCTCGAGCAGTACTTC
TRBV19	NA	once	TRBJ1-2	CASSGYYGYTF	TGTGCCAGTAGTGGATACTATGGCTACACCTTC
TRBV15	NA	NA	TRBJ1-1	CATSAMLGLAEAFF	TGTGCCACCAGCGCCATGCTCGGGCTGGCTGAAGCTTTCTTT
TRBV20-1	NA	NA	TRBJ1-4	CSVTPGFKLFF	TGCAGTGTTACACCGGGGTTTAAACTGTTTTTT
TRBV11-3	NA	NA	TRBJ1-6	CASSLGNSPLHF	TGTGCCAGCAGCTTGGGTAATTCACCCCTCCACTTT
TRBV6-1	NA	once	TRBJ2-7	CASSDALSYEQYF	TGTGCCAGCAGTGACGCCCTTTCCTACGAGCAGTACTTC
TRBV7-8	NA	NA	TRBJ2-3	CASSLSPGTDTQYF	TGTGCCAGCAGCTTATCTCCGGGGACAGATACGCAGTATTTT
TRBV28	NA	NA	TRBJ2-7	CASSFADPPEQYF	TGTGCCAGCAGTTTTGCGGACCCCCCAGAGCAGTACTTC
TRBV7-3	NA	NA	TRBJ1-1	CASSLDPNTEAFF	TGTGCCAGCAGCTTGGATCCGAACACTGAAGCTTTCTTT
TRBV6-5	TRBD1	NA	TRBJ1-5	CASSRRQGDNQPQHF	TGTGCCAGCAGTCGAAGACAGGGGGATAATCAGCCCCAGCATTTT
TRBV7-9	NA	NA	TRBJ2-1	CASSFLGEQFF	TGTGCCAGCAGCTTCTTGGGGGAGCAGTTCTTC
TRBV5-6	TRBD1	NA	TRBJ2-3	CASHSDRAADTQYF	TGTGCCAGCCATAGTGACAGGGCAGCAGATACGCAGTATTTT
TRBV28	TRBD1	NA	TRBJ2-7	CASGGQGTINPYEQYF	TGTGCCAGCGGGGGACAGGGGACAATTAACCCCTACGAGCAGTACTTC
TRBV2	TRBD2	NA	TRBJ2-5	CASRRLAGSGTQYF	TGTGCCAGCAGACGCTTAGCGGGCTCGGGGACCCAGTACTTC
TRBV19	NA	NA	TRBJ2-3	CATRARGATDTQYF	TGTGCCACCCGGGCCCGGGGTGCCACAGATACGCAGTATTTT
TRBV9	TRBD2	NA	TRBJ2-6	CASSVVFGRAESGANVLTF	TGTGCCAGCAGCGTAGTTTTCGGGAGGGCCGAGTCTGGGGCCAACGTCCTGACTTTC
TRBV7-3	TRBD1	NA	TRBJ1-2	CASSLDRAYGYTF	TGTGCCAGCAGCCTCGACAGGGCCTATGGCTACACCTTC
TRBV6-4	NA	NA	TRBJ1-3	CASSLYRPPDGEYSGNTIYF	TGTGCCAGCAGCCTTTACCGACCGCCGGACGGAGAGTACTCTGGAAACACCATATATTTT
TRBV14	NA	NA	TRBJ1-2	CASSQSYANYGYTF	TGTGCCAGCAGCCAAAGCTACGCTAACTATGGCTACACCTTC
TRBV5-4	TRBD1	NA	TRBJ2-7	CASSAGQGALEQYF	TGTGCCAGCAGCGCCGGACAGGGTGCTCTGGAGCAGTACTTC
TRBV28	TRBD1	NA	TRBJ1-1	CASSPSWTGTDTEAFF	TGTGCCAGCAGTCCCAGCTGGACAGGGACTGACACTGAAGCTTTCTTT
TRBV29-1	NA	NA	TRBJ1-1	CSVVVSTEAFF	TGCAGCGTTGTCGTCTCAACTGAAGCTTTCTTT
TRBV29-1	NA	NA	TRBJ2-5	CSVGLRETQYF	TGCAGCGTGGGACTTCGGGAGACCCAGTACTTC
TRBV19	NA	NA	TRBJ1-5	CASATLGLNQPQHF	TGTGCCAGTGCAACACTGGGCCTAAATCAGCCCCAGCATTTT
TRBV5-8	NA	NA	TRBJ2-3	CASSAWDTADTQYF	TGTGCCAGCAGCGCCTGGGACACAGCAGATACGCAGTATTTT
TRBV5-4	TRBD1	NA	TRBJ2-5	CASSFRGLSQETQYF	TGTGCCAGCAGCTTCAGGGGGTTGTCTCAAGAGACCCAGTACTTC
TRBV7-9	TRBD1	once	TRBJ1-2	CASSLGDRALYGYTF	TGTGCCAGCAGCTTAGGGGACAGGGCGCTCTATGGCTACACCTTC
TRBV7-6	TRBD2	NA	TRBJ2-3	CASSLLGGSLANTQYF	TGTGCCAGCAGCTTATTGGGCGGGAGCCTGGCCAATACGCAGTATTTT
TRBV10-3	NA	NA	TRBJ1-1	CAISNNREDGNTEAFF	TGTGCCATCAGCAACAACCGTGAGGACGGGAACACTGAAGCTTTCTTT
TRBV29-1	NA	NA	TRBJ1-2	CSVTPDTSGYTF	TGCAGCGTTACTCCAGACACCTCAGGCTACACCTTC
TRBV7-8	TRBD1	once	TRBJ2-2	CASTESRGLTNTGELFF	TGTGCCAGCACCGAATCGAGGGGGCTTACGAACACCGGGGAGCTGTTTTTT
TRBV28	NA	NA	TRBJ1-4	CASSRLGTRGLLNEKLFF	TGTGCCAGCAGCCGTTTGGGGACGCGGGGGCTTTTGAATGAAAAACTGTTTTTT
TRBV5-1	NA	NA	TRBJ2-3	CASSFFDLTDTQYF	TGCGCCAGCAGCTTCTTCGACCTCACAGATACGCAGTATTTT
TRBV5-5	NA	NA	TRBJ1-5	CASSSLGETWWPQHF	TGTGCCAGCAGCTCCCTGGGGGAGACGTGGTGGCCCCAGCATTTT
TRBV19	NA	once	TRBJ1-3	CASSPPWGSGNTIYF	TGTGCCAGTAGTCCCCCCTGGGGCTCTGGAAACACCATATATTTT
TRBV11-2	NA	NA	TRBJ2-1	CASSRVNEQFF	TGTGCCAGTTCTCGTGTTAATGAGCAGTTCTTC